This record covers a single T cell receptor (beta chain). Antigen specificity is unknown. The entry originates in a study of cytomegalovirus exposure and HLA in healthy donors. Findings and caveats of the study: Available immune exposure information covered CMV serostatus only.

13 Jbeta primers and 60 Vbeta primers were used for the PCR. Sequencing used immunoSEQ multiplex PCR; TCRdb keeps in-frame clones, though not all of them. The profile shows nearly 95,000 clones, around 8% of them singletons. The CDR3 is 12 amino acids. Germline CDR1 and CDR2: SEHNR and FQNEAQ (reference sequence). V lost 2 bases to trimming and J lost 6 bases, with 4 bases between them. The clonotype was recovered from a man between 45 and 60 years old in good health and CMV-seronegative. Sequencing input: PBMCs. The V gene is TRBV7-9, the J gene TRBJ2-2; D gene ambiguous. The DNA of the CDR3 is TGTGCCAGCAGCTTATATTCCGGGGAGCTGTTTTTT. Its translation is CASSLYSGELFF.